Described below is a single T cell receptor (beta chain) sequence and its context. Its antigen remains unknown. Per the germline V gene, CDR1 is LGHNA and CDR2 is YSLEER. Trimming pared 2 bases from V and 8 bases from J, leaving 21 bases between. The CDR3 length is 16 residues. This sample was taken from a study of persistence of HIV-infected CD4 T cells. The libraries were made with immunoSEQ version 4 in survey mode. Genomic DNA was diluted to 10 ng/uL, up to roughly 1 ug per sample. Method: immunoSEQ multiplex PCR; TCRdb's copy keeps in-frame clones and lacks some. Of about 30,000 clones detected, roughly four fifths appear once; the ten largest clones hold around 0.86%. Findings and caveats of the study: Compared with CD3/CD28-stimulated cells, CMV- and Gag-responding cells showed lower TCRbeta richness.

The stimulus was lysate of CMV-infected fibroblasts, approximately 9.6 ug/mL. CD40L/CD69 double-negative CD45RO-high memory CD4+ T cells were collected. Stimulated PBMCs had first been depleted of CD8+ T cells. Sequences were derived from CD4+ T cells sorted from PBMCs after approximately 18-hour stimulation, sampled from a patient who received antiretroviral therapy. The TCR comes from an adult man with HIV who was CMV-seropositive. The chain recombines TRBV4-3 with TRBJ1-2; D not certain. Here the CDR3 DNA reads TGCGCCAGCAGCCAAAGCCCACGGACCGGATCTCACGGCTACACCTTC. It translates to CASSQSPRTGSHGYTF.